Below are 17 T cell receptor beta chains sequenced from a single sample in a study of T cells in localized non-small cell lung cancer. TCRdb's table, derived via immunoSEQ multiplex PCR, lists solely in-frame clones and lacks some. The sample has about 48,000 clones; around 77% are singletons. The sequencing here drew on peripheral blood, taken before any cancer treatment. These receptors originate from a man aged 35-75 years with stage I squamous cell lung carcinoma.

Only one count was recorded for this clone. This rearrangement joins TRBV4-3 to TRBJ2-2; 7 bases match TRBD1. Germline V gene lookup returns CDR1 LGHNA and CDR2 YSLEER. J was trimmed by 2 bases and V by 3 bases; bases with no gene match: 9. The CDR3 runs 17 residues. CDR3 residues: CASSQRTGTVNTGELFF. CDR3 sequence (DNA): TGCGCCAGCAGCCAGCGCACCGGGACAGTTAACACCGGGGAGCTGTTTTTT.

The table lists this clone with a count of one. The chain recombines TRBV19 with TRBJ2-5; D is unresolved. There are 14 residues in the CDR3. V was pared by 3 bases and J by 2 bases, with 10 bases between. Germline assignment: CDR1 LNHDA and CDR2 SQIVND (reference sequence). CDR3 coding DNA: TGTGCCAGTAGTATTAGGCATCCACAAGAGACCCAGTACTTC. Amino acid sequence: CASSIRHPQETQYF.

This clone was observed a handful of times. The V gene is TRBV7-2, the J gene TRBJ2-5, with D hard to call. Trimming removed 1 base at V and 9 bases at J, with 9 bases between. There are 12 residues in the CDR3. Looked up from germline, CDR1 is SGHTA and CDR2 is FQGNSA. CDR3 amino acids: CASSLDLWAQYF. The CDR3, as DNA: TGTGCCAGCAGCTTAGACCTATGGGCCCAGTACTTC.

This chain uses TRBV19 with TRBJ2-5, with unresolved D. This CDR3 spans 15 amino acids. Germline CDR1 LNHDA, CDR2 SQIVND (reference sequence). The V end was cut by 5 bases, the J end by 2 bases, with 15 bases between. CDR3 protein: CASSPVHSQQETQYF. In DNA form, the CDR3 reads TGTGCCAGTAGTCCAGTTCACAGTCAGCAAGAGACCCAGTACTTC.

The V and J genes are TRBV5-1 and TRBJ2-2; 10 nucleotides agree with TRBD1. V was pared by 4 bases and J by 8 bases, with 5 bases of the junction left unmatched. This CDR3 comprises 14 residues. Germline assignment: CDR1 SGHRS and CDR2 YFSETQ. The chain's CDR3 is CASSETGGAGELFF. The DNA of the CDR3 is TGCGCCAGCAGCGAGACAGGGGGCGCGGGGGAGCTGTTTTTT.

This chain uses TRBV27 with TRBJ1-1, with 8 bases matching TRBD1. V gave up 6 bases and J gave up 11 bases; unmatched junction bases: 17. Looked up from germline, CDR1 is MNHEY and CDR2 is SMNVEV (reference sequence). The CDR3 covers 15 residues. The CDR3: CASSSRTGRISGAFF. The CDR3 DNA reads TGTGCCAGCAGCTCTCGGACAGGGCGTATAAGTGGGGCTTTCTTT.

This clone appeared a single time. This chain connects TRBV28 to TRBJ2-7; D is ambiguous. The CDR3 is 12 residues long. From germline, CDR1 is MDHEN and CDR2 SYDVKM. V was trimmed by 5 bases and J by 2 bases, leaving 7 bases between them. The CDR3 DNA is TGTGCCAGCAGTCTACCGACCTACGAGCAGTACTTC. Protein: CASSLPTYEQYF.

V gene TRBV10-3 combines with J gene TRBJ2-7, with unresolved D. Trimming shortened V by 3 bases and J by 8 bases, and 14 bases separated the two germline ends. This CDR3 is built from 13 residues. Germline CDR1 is ENHRY and CDR2 is SYGVKD. The CDR3 DNA sequence: TGTGCCATCAGTGAAGTTGGTTGGCAGCAGCAGTACTTC. Its protein product is CAISEVGWQQQYF.

The chain carries TRBV6-6 and TRBJ1-2; D might be TRBD1 (5 bases). Trimming shortened V by 0 bases and J by 3 bases, and 8 bases separated the two germline ends. The CDR3 runs 14 residues. The germline CDR1 and CDR2 sequences are MNHNY and SVGAGI (reference sequence). The CDR3 spells CASSYSTGDYGYTF. In nucleotides, the CDR3 is TGTGCCAGCAGTTACTCGACGGGGGACTATGGCTACACCTTC.

The V and J genes are TRBV10-3 and TRBJ2-3, with D possibly TRBD1 on 8 matching bases. Per the germline V gene, CDR1 is ENHRY and CDR2 is SYGVKD. Deletions cut 10 bases from V and 6 bases from J, with 14 bases between. The CDR3 is 12 residues long. The CDR3 region is CATGQGGDTQYF. The DNA for the CDR3 is TGTGCCACCGGACAGGGAGGGGATACGCAGTATTTT.

The gene calls are TRBV10-3 and TRBJ1-5; D is unresolved. The length of the CDR3 is 15 residues. V was pared by 4 bases and J by 2 bases, with 12 bases between. Germline assignment: CDR1 ENHRY and CDR2 SYGVKD. DNA of the CDR3: TGTGCCATCAGTGGCAAGGTTGGAGGCAATCAGCCCCAGCATTTT. Translation gives CAISGKVGGNQPQHF.

V and J are TRBV27 and TRBJ2-7, with D possibly matching TRBD1 (5 bases). This CDR3 has 13 residues. Trimming pared 4 bases from V and 4 bases from J, leaving 11 bases between. Germline V lookup: CDR1 MNHEY, CDR2 SMNVEV (reference sequence). The CDR3, as DNA: TGTGCCAGCAGTTCAGCCGACAGTTACGAGCAGTACTTC. It is translated as CASSSADSYEQYF.

The J gene is TRBJ2-7, the V gene TRBV5-6; tentatively, D is TRBD2 (5 bases). Germline V gene data show CDR1 as SGHDT and CDR2 as YYEEEE. The CDR3 covers 11 residues. V lost 4 bases, J lost 3 bases, and 5 bases lay in between. The DNA of the CDR3 is TGTGCCAGCAGCCGGGACTACGAGCAGTACTTC. It codes for CASSRDYEQYF.

This sequence joins TRBV18 and TRBJ1-1; maybe TRBD1 (6 bases). Germline V gene data show CDR1 as KGHSH and CDR2 as LQKENI. Between the trimmed V and J ends, which lost 6 bases and 0 bases, there was a span of 23 bases. The CDR3 has 18 amino acids. The CDR3 bases are TGTGCCAGCTCGCACCTAGATATCAGGGGTGGGATGAACACTGAAGCTTTCTTT. Its translation: CASSHLDIRGGMNTEAFF.

The chain is built from TRBV18 and TRBJ1-1, with TRBD1 matching 7 bases. Germline V gene sequence: CDR1 KGHSH, CDR2 LQKENI. Trimming took 6 bases from V and 6 from J; bases not matched to a gene: 13. The CDR3 loop spans 15 amino acids. Here the CDR3 reads CASSLDRVGVSEAFF. CDR3 coding DNA: TGTGCCAGCTCGCTCGACAGGGTCGGTGTCTCTGAAGCTTTCTTT.

The chain joins TRBV6-5 to TRBJ2-7, with 9 nucleotides matching TRBD1. The CDR3 has 13 amino acids. The V gene's germline CDR1 is MNHEY and CDR2 SVGAGI. V lost 6 bases and J lost 7; bases outside the gene matches: 7. The DNA for the CDR3 is TGTGCCAGCAGGACGACAGGGGGGGGTGAGCAGTACTTC. As protein: CASRTTGGGEQYF.

Note on this clone: The junction shows a germline mismatch at one end, possibly a read error. The chain uses TRBV9 and TRBJ1-2; 7 bases fit TRBD1. The CDR3 has 12 residues. Germline CDR1 is SGDLS and CDR2 is YYNGEE. The CDR3 DNA sequence: TGTGCCAGCAGCGGGGACAGCGGGGCTTTGCTCTTC. Translated, it gives CASSGDSGALLF.